This T cell receptor (beta chain) was recovered during a study of cytomegalovirus exposure and HLA in healthy donors. Notes on the study in general: In vitro checks showed that a few CMV-associated chains really do target CMV antigens.

A remark on this clone: The antigen remains unidentified.

Trimming removed 3 bases from V and 5 bases from J, with 19 bases in between. The CDR3 extends over 16 amino acids. Germline loops: CDR1 SGHTA, CDR2 FQGNSA. This cohort consisted of healthy bone marrow donors. 60 Vbeta and 13 Jbeta primers were used in PCR. Assay: immunoSEQ multiplex PCR; the TCRdb copy retains only in-frame clones and omits some. This listing includes 150,000 to 250,000 clones. The chain recombines TRBV7-2 with TRBJ2-5; D might be TRBD1 (5 bases). Material: PBMCs. The TCR sequence derives from a boy aged 10-17 years in good health and CMV-seronegative. The CDR3 reads CASSFRKGSGSETQYF. Written as DNA, the CDR3 is TGTGCCAGCAGCTTTCGTAAGGGGTCTGGGTCCGAGACCCAGTACTTC. The full variable domain, rest sourced from reference TRBV7-2 and TRBJ2-5, is GAGVSQSPSNKVTEKGKDVELRCDPISGHTALYWYRQSLGQGLEFLIYFQGNSAPDKSGLPSDRFSAERTGGSVSTLTIQRTQQEDSAVYLCASSFRKGSGSETQYFGPGTRLLVL.